Below, 2 T cell receptor beta chains from the same sample are listed, as sequenced in a study of blood T cell repertoires in COVID-19. The repertoire was sequenced with immunoSEQ multiplex PCR; TCRdb's copy has only in-frame clones and lacks some. The table includes approximately 200,000 clones, approximately 75% detected once. The sample taken for sequencing was PBMCs or T cells enriched from blood (not recorded which). Source of these receptors: a man aged 35 to 55 who had recovered from COVID-19.

The chain combines TRBV6-2 or TRBV6-3 with TRBJ1-4; D unresolved. The CDR3 sequence is 14 residues long. The germline V gene encodes CDR1 MNHEY and CDR2 SVGEGT. The V and J ends lost 6 bases and 4 bases respectively, with 12 bases between them. CDR3 loop: CASSRELFNEKLFF. CDR3 coding DNA: TGTGCCAGCAGCCGGGAGTTGTTTAATGAAAAACTGTTTTTT.

The chain combines TRBV5-1 with TRBJ1-1; D gene unclear. The CDR3 runs 11 residues. The germline V gene encodes CDR1 SGHRS and CDR2 YFSETQ. The V end lost 6 bases, the J end lost 4 bases, and 7 bases lay between the germline ends. The CDR3 protein is CASKAGTEAFF. The CDR3 DNA reads TGCGCCAGCAAAGCGGGCACTGAAGCTTTCTTT.